This T cell receptor (beta chain) was captured by sequencing in a study of T cell responses to AZD1222 COVID-19 vaccine. Study-level results: Among AZD1222 vaccinees, only six or seven were seropositive at baseline.

Produced via immunoSEQ multiplex PCR; TCRdb's table is partial and in-frame only. In the table there are 100,000 or so clones, around 95% of which are singletons. The CDR3 consists of 18 residues. J was trimmed by 1 base and V by 4 bases; bases with no gene match: 10. Germline assignment: CDR1 MNHEY and CDR2 SVGEGT. Note on this clone: Its matching antigen is unknown.

This clonotype was sampled from an adult in good health. The source material was peripheral blood, sampled on day 0 of AZD1222 vaccination. This chain links TRBV6-2 or TRBV6-3 with TRBJ2-1; 10 nucleotides match TRBD2. The CDR3 protein is CASSSSLAGVGSYNEQFF. DNA of the CDR3: TGTGCCAGCAGTTCGAGCCTAGCGGGGGTCGGGTCCTACAATGAGCAGTTCTTC.